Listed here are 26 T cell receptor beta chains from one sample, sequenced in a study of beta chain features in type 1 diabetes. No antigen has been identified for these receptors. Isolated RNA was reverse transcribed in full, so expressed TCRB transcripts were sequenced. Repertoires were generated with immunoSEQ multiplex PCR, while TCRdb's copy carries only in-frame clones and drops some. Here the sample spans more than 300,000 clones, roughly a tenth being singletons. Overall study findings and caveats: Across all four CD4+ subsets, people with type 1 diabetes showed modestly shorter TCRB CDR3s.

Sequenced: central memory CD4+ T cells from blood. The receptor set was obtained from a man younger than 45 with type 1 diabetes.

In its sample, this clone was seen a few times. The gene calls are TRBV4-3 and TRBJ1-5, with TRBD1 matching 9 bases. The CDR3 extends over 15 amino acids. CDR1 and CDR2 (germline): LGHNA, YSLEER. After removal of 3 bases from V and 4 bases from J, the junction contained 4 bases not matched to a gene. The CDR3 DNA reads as TGCGCCAGCAGCCATGATGACAGGGGGAATCAGCCCCAGCATTTT. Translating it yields CASSHDDRGNQPQHF.

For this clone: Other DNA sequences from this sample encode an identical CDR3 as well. The CDR3 region is CASSLAGGTGELFF. As DNA, the CDR3 is TGTGCCAGCAGCTTAGCGGGGGGCACCGGGGAGCTGTTTTTT. This rearrangement joins TRBV7-2 to TRBJ2-2, with D possibly being TRBD2 (6 bases). V lost 0 bases and J lost 4, with 6 bases in between. The V gene's germline CDR1 is SGHTA and CDR2 FQGNSA. CDR3 length equals 14 residues. The variable domain in full, with the rest retrieved from reference TRBV7-2 and TRBJ2-2, is GAGVSQSPSNKVTEKGKDVELRCDPISGHTALYWYRQSLGQGLEFLIYFQGNSAPDKSGLPSDRFSAERTGGSVSTLTIQRTQQEDSAVYLCASSLAGGTGELFFGEGSRLTVL.

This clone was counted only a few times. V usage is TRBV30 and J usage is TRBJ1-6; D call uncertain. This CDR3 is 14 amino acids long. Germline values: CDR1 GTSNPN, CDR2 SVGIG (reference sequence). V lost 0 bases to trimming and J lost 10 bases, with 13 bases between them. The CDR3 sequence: CAWSVWESGSPLHF. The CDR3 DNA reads TGTGCCTGGAGTGTTTGGGAGTCGGGCTCACCCCTCCACTTT.

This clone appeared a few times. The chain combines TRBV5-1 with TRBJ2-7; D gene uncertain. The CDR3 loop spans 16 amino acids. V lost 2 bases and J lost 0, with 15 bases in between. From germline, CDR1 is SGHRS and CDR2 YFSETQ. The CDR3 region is CASSLDPIVSSYEQYF. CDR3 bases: TGCGCCAGCAGCTTAGACCCAATCGTAAGCTCCTACGAGCAGTACTTC.

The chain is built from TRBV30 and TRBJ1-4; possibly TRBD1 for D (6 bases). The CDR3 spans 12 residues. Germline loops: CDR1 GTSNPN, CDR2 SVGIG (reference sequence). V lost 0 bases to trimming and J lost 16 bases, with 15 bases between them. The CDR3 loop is CAWSVPPRGPFF. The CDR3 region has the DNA TGTGCCTGGAGTGTACCCCCCAGGGGTCCGTTTTTT.

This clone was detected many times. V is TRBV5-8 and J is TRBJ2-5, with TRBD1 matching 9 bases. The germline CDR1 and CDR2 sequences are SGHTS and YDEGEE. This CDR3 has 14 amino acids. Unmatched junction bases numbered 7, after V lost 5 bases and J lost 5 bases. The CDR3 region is CASRPRQGGETQYF. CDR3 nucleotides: TGTGCCAGCAGACCCCGACAGGGGGGGGAGACCCAGTACTTC.

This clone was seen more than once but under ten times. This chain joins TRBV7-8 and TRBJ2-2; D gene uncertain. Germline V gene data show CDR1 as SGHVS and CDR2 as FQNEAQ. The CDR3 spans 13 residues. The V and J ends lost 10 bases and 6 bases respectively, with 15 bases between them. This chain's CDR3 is CANTRVEAGELFF. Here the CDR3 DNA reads TGTGCCAATACCCGGGTTGAAGCCGGGGAGCTGTTTTTT.

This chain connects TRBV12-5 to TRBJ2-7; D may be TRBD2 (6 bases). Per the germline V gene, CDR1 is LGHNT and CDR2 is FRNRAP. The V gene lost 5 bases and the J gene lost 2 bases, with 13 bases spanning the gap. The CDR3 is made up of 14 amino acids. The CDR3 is CASGAGTPPYEQYF. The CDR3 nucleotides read TGTGCTAGTGGTGCCGGGACTCCCCCCTACGAGCAGTACTTC. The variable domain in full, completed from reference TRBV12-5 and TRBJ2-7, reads DARVTQTPRHKVTEMGQEVTMRCQPILGHNTVFWYRQTMMQGLELLAYFRNRAPLDDSGMPKDRFSAEMPDATLATLKIQPSEPRDSAVYFCASGAGTPPYEQYFGPGTRLTVT.

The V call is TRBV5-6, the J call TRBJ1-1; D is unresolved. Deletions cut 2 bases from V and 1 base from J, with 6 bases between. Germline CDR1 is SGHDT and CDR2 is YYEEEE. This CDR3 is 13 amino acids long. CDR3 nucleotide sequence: TGTGCCAGCAGCTTCGCGCCGAACACTGAAGCTTTCTTT. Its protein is CASSFAPNTEAFF.

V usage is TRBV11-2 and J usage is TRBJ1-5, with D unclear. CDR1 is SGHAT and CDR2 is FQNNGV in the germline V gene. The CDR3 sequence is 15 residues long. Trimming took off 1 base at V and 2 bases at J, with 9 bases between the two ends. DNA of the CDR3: TGTGCCAGCAGCTTAGGGTCGGACCGCAATCAGCCCCAGCATTTT. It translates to CASSLGSDRNQPQHF.

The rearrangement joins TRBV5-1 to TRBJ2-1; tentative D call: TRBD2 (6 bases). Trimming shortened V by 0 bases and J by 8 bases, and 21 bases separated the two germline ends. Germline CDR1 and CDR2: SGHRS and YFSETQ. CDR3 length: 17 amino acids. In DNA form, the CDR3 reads TGCGCCAGCAGCTTGGGGCAGGGAACTACTTCTAGCGATGAGCAGTTCTTC. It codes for CASSLGQGTTSSDEQFF. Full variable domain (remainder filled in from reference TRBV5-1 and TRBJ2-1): KAGVTQTPRYLIKTRGQQVTLSCSPISGHRSVSWYQQTPGQGLQFLFEYFSETQRNKGNFPGRFSGRQFSNSRSEMNVSTLELGDSALYLCASSLGQGTTSSDEQFFGPGTRLTVL.

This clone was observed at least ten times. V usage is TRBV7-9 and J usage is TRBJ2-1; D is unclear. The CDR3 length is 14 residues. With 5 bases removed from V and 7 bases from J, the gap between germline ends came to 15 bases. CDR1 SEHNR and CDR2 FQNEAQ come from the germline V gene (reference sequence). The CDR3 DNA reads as TGTGCCAGCAGCCCGGCAGTTAGGTGGAATGAGCAGTTCTTC. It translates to CASSPAVRWNEQFF.

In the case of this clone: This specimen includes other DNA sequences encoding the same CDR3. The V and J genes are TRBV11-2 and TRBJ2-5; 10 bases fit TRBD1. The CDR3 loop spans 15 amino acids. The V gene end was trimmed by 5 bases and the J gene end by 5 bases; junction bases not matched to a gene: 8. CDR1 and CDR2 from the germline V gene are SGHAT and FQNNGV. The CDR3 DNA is TGTGCCAGCAGCCCAAGACAGGGGGCGCAGGAGACCCAGTACTTC. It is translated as CASSPRQGAQETQYF. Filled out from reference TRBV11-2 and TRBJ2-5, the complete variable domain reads EAGVAQSPRYKIIEKRQSVAFWCNPISGHATLYWYQQILGQGPKLLIQFQNNGVVDDSQLPKDRFSAERLKGVDSTLKIQPAKLEDSAVYLCASSPRQGAQETQYFGPGTRLLVL.

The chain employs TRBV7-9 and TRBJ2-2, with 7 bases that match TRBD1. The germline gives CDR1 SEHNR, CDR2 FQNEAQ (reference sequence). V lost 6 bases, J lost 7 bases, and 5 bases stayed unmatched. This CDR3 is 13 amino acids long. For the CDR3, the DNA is TGTGCCAGCAGAGAAAACAGGGGCGGGGAGCTGTTTTTT. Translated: CASRENRGGELFF.

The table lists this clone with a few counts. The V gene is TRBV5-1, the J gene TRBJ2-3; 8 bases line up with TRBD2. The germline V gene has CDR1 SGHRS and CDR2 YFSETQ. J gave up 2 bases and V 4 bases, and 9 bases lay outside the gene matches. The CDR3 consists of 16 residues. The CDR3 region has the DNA TGCGCCAGCAGCCCAACTAGCGGCGCTCCCACAGATACGCAGTATTTT. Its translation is CASSPTSGAPTDTQYF.

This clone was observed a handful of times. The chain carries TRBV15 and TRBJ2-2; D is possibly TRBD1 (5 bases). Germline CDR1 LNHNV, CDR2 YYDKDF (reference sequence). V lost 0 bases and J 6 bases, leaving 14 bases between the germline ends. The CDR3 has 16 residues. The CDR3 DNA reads TGTGCCACCAGCAGAGATCGTAGGGGCTCGGCCGGGGAGCTGTTTTTT. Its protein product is CATSRDRRGSAGELFF.

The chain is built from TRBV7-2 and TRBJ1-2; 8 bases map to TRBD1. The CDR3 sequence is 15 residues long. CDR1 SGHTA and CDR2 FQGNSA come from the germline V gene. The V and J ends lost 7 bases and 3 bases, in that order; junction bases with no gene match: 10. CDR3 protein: CASTAYQGADYGYTF. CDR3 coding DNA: TGTGCCAGCACCGCCTATCAGGGGGCCGACTATGGCTACACCTTC.

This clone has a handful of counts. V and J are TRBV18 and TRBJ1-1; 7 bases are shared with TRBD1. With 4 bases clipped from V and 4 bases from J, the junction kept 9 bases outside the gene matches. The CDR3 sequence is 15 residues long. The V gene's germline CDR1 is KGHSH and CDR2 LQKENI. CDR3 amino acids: CASSLDRVRGTEAFF. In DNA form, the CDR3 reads TGTGCCAGCTCACTAGACAGGGTCCGAGGCACTGAAGCTTTCTTT.

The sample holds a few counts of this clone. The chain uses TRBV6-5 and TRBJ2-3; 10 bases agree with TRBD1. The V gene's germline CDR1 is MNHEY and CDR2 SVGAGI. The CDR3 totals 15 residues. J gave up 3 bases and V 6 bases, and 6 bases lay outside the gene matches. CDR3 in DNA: TGTGCCAGCAGGGCTCCGGGACAGGGGACAGATACGCAGTATTTT. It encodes CASRAPGQGTDTQYF.

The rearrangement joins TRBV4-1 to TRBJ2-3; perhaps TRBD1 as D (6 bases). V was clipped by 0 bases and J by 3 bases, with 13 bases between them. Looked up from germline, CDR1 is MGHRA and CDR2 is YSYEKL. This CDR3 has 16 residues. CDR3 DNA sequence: TGCGCCAGCAGCCAAGATCTAGGGGGTCGAACAGATACGCAGTATTTT. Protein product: CASSQDLGGRTDTQYF.

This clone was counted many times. The CDR3 DNA follows: TGCGCCAGCAGCGGAACAGTTAGCGGGGGTATGGATACGCAGTATTTT. The encoded protein is CASSGTVSGGMDTQYF. V is TRBV5-1 and J is TRBJ2-3, with 9 bases lining up with TRBD2. This CDR3 spans 16 amino acids. Germline-derived CDR1 and CDR2 are SGHRS and YFSETQ. V shed 4 bases, J shed 6 bases, and the junction held 12 bases outside the gene matches.

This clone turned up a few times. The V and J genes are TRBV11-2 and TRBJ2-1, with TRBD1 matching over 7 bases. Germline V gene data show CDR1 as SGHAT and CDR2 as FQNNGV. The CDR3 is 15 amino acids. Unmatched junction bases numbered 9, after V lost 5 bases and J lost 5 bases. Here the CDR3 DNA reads TGTGCCAGCAGCCCTAGACAGGGTGGGCACAATGAGCAGTTCTTC. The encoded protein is CASSPRQGGHNEQFF.

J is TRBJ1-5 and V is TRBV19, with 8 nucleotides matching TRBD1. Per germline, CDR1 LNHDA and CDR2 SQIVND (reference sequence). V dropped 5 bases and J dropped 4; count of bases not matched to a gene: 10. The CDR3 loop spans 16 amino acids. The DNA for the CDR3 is TGTGCCAGTAGTGGCGGAAACAGGGGGTCAAATCAGCCCCAGCATTTT. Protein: CASSGGNRGSNQPQHF.

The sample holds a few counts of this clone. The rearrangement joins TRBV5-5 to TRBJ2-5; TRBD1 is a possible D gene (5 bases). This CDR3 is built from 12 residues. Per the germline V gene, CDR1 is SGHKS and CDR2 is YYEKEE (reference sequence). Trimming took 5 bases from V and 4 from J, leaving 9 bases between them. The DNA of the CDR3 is TGTGCCAGCAGGAAGGGGTTAGAGACCCAGTACTTC. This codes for CASRKGLETQYF.

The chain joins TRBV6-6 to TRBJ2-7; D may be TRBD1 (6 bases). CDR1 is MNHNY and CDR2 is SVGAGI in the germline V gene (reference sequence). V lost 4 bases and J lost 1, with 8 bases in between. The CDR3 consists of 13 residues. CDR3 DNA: TGTGCCAGCAGTTGGACAGATTCCTACGAGCAGTACTTC. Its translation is CASSWTDSYEQYF.

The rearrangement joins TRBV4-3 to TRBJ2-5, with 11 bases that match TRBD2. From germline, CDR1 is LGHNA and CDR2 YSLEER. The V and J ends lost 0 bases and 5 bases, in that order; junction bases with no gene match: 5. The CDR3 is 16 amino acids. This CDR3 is CASSQDTSGGPETQYF. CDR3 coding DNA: TGCGCCAGCAGCCAAGACACTAGCGGGGGTCCTGAGACCCAGTACTTC.